This TCR beta chain was recovered during a study of T-cell reconstitution after alpha-beta-depleted transplantation in children. Findings and caveats of the study: Reportedly, roughly two months post-transplant, alpha-beta T cells arose from several hundred expanded graft clones. Elevated TCRbeta diversity at day 60 was traced, in some patients, to surviving recipient T cells and thymic progenitors. The main origin of T-cell counts and diversity one year after transplant was newly produced T cells.

The CDR3 length is 13 residues. The V end lost 7 bases, the J end lost 0 bases, and 5 bases lay between the germline ends. Germline V gene lookup returns CDR1 KGHDR and CDR2 SFDVKD. The table lists this clonotype with many counts. What it binds is not known. The TCRbeta library was prepared with unique molecular identifiers. One entry per CDR3 protein results from TCRdb running MiXCR on the PCR reads. The repertoire holds approximately 800,000 distinct CDR3 sequences, with roughly 15% as singletons. This TCR derives from a male patient aged 10-17 years who had a stem cell transplant for acute lymphoblastic leukemia, so the T cells may come from the graft donor. Sequenced here: PBMCs, mostly from graft donor cells, sampled 360 days after TCRalphabeta/CD19-depleted stem cell transplant. This sequence joins TRBV24-1 and TRBJ2-2, with unresolved D. The CDR3: CATRHTNTGELFF. CDR3 DNA: TGTGCCACCAGACATACGAACACCGGGGAGCTGTTTTTT.